The next 31 T cell receptor beta chains were all read from a single sample in a study of blood T cell repertoires in COVID-19. Assay: immunoSEQ multiplex PCR; the TCRdb copy retains only in-frame clones and omits some. The sample gives 150,000 to 200,000 clones, roughly 88% of which show up once; about 1.2% is in the top ten. Input material: peripheral blood. These receptors were taken from a man in his 60s who had recovered from COVID-19.

The chain employs TRBV5-4 and TRBJ2-7; no clear D. With 0 bases removed from V and 0 bases from J, the gap between germline ends came to 10 bases. The CDR3 loop spans 15 amino acids. Germline assignment: CDR1 SGHNT and CDR2 YYREEE (reference sequence). In nucleotides, the CDR3 is TGTGCCAGCAGCTTGGGAGGCCTGAGCTCCTACGAGCAGTACTTC. The encoded protein is CASSLGGLSSYEQYF.

The chain links TRBV6-1 to TRBJ1-4; 8 nucleotides agree with TRBD1. The length of the CDR3 is 15 residues. Germline values: CDR1 MNHNS, CDR2 SASEGT. After removal of 2 bases from V and 5 bases from J, the junction contained 4 bases not matched to a gene. The CDR3, as DNA: TGTGCCAGCAGTGAATTGGGGGACAGGAATGAAAAACTGTTTTTT. This translates into CASSELGDRNEKLFF.

The chain employs TRBV7-2 and TRBJ2-2; D is perhaps TRBD2 (6 bases). The CDR3 has 16 amino acids. CDR1 is SGHTA, CDR2 FQGNSA, per germline. The V end lost 5 bases, the J end lost 3 bases, and 16 bases lay between the germline ends. The CDR3 protein is CASSPPRTTYTGELFF. For the CDR3, the DNA is TGTGCCAGCAGCCCTCCTCGGACTACCTACACCGGGGAGCTGTTTTTT.

The chain links TRBV4-1 to TRBJ2-5; TRBD2 matches at 9 bases. Trimming removed 6 bases from V and 7 bases from J; junction bases left unmatched: 15. Germline CDR1 reads MGHRA; CDR2 reads YSYEKL. The CDR3 runs 16 residues. CDR3 amino acids: CASSMVSSGAMGTQYF. CDR3 sequence (DNA): TGCGCCAGCAGTATGGTATCTAGCGGGGCCATGGGGACCCAGTACTTC.

This chain links TRBV7-9 with TRBJ2-1, with D possibly being TRBD2 (6 bases). The V gene lost 7 bases and the J gene lost 4 bases, with 17 bases spanning the gap. Germline lookup yields CDR1 SEHNR and CDR2 FQNEAQ (reference sequence). This CDR3 spans 15 amino acids. In DNA form, the CDR3 reads TGTGCCAGCACCAACGACGGGGCGGGATACAATGAGCAGTTCTTC. Translating gives CASTNDGAGYNEQFF.

J is TRBJ2-7 and V is TRBV15; a possible D gene is TRBD2 (5 bases). This CDR3 is 12 amino acids long. Per germline, CDR1 LNHNV and CDR2 YYDKDF (reference sequence). Deletions cut 3 bases from V and 5 bases from J, with 8 bases between. The CDR3 coding sequence is TGTGCCACCAGCAGGGGGAGAGACGAGCAGTACTTC. Amino acids: CATSRGRDEQYF.

The gene calls are TRBV7-9 and TRBJ1-5, with TRBD1 as a possible D gene (6 bases). The CDR3 consists of 16 residues. Trimming took off 1 base at V and 2 bases at J, with 12 bases between the two ends. Germline CDR1 SEHNR, CDR2 FQNEAQ (reference sequence). CDR3 sequence: CASSLEGGVGNQPQHF. CDR3 nucleotides: TGTGCCAGCAGCTTAGAAGGGGGGGTTGGCAATCAGCCCCAGCATTTT. The whole variable domain, remainder taken from reference TRBV7-9 and TRBJ1-5, is DTGVSQNPRHKITKRGQNVTFRCDPISEHNRLYWYRQTLGQGPEFLTYFQNEAQLEKSRLLSDRFSAERPKGSFSTLEIQRTEQGDSAMYLCASSLEGGVGNQPQHFGDGTRLSIL.

V usage is TRBV5-1 and J usage is TRBJ1-2; 8 nucleotides align to TRBD1. The CDR3 is 14 residues long. The J segment lost 2 bases and the V segment lost 4 bases, leaving 4 bases of the junction unmatched. Per germline, CDR1 SGHRS and CDR2 YFSETQ. CDR3 sequence (DNA): TGCGCCAGCAGCGCCGGGACAGGCAACTATGGCTACACCTTC. It encodes CASSAGTGNYGYTF.

The chain is built from TRBV10-2 and TRBJ1-5; 7 bases map to TRBD1. Germline CDR1 and CDR2: WSHSY and SAAADI. V shed 0 bases, J shed 0 bases, and the junction held 2 bases outside the gene matches. This CDR3 region has 16 residues. The CDR3 nucleotides read TGCGCCAGCAGTGAGTCGGGACAGATTAGCAATCAGCCCCAGCATTTT. As protein: CASSESGQISNQPQHF.

This sequence joins TRBV11-2 and TRBJ2-1; D perhaps matches TRBD1 (5 bases). The CDR3 covers 20 residues. Germline V gene data show CDR1 as SGHAT and CDR2 as FQNNGV. The V gene lost 0 bases and the J gene lost 0 bases, with 21 bases spanning the gap. The CDR3: CASSLDNSQVGLSSYNEQFF. The CDR3 DNA sequence: TGTGCCAGCAGCTTAGATAATTCACAGGTAGGGTTAAGCTCCTACAATGAGCAGTTCTTC.

The V call is TRBV16, the J call TRBJ2-6; D gene unclear. Deletions cut 4 bases from V and 3 bases from J, with 7 bases between. Germline V gene sequence: CDR1 KGHSY, CDR2 FQNENV. This CDR3 is 14 amino acids long. DNA for the CDR3: TGTGCCAGCAGCCTCACTAATGGGGCCAACGTCCTGACTTTC. Protein sequence: CASSLTNGANVLTF.

This chain links TRBV5-1 with TRBJ2-7; TRBD1 matches 11 bases. The V and J ends lost 4 bases and 4 bases, in that order; junction bases with no gene match: 16. Germline assignment: CDR1 SGHRS and CDR2 YFSETQ. The CDR3 has 18 residues. The CDR3, as DNA: TGCGCCAGCAGCCCCAGTAAGACGACCGGGACAGGGGGATACGAGCAGTACTTC. Residues: CASSPSKTTGTGGYEQYF.

This clone was seen at least ten times. The chain links TRBV27 to TRBJ1-5; tentative D call: TRBD1 (5 bases). Germline loops: CDR1 MNHEY, CDR2 SMNVEV (reference sequence). The V end lost 5 bases, the J end lost 0 bases, and 17 bases lay between the germline ends. The CDR3 sequence is 17 residues long. The CDR3 spells CASSPWGSLYSNQPQHF. CDR3 nucleotide sequence: TGTGCCAGCAGTCCCTGGGGCAGCCTTTATAGCAATCAGCCCCAGCATTTT.

The J gene is TRBJ2-1, the V gene TRBV6-2 or TRBV6-3; 12 positions match TRBD2. CDR3 length equals 19 residues. J was trimmed by 0 bases and V by 5 bases; bases with no gene match: 11. Germline values: CDR1 MNHEY, CDR2 SVGEGT. CDR3 protein: CASSKLAGGSSRSYNEQFF. The CDR3 DNA sequence: TGTGCCAGCAGTAAACTAGCGGGGGGCTCGTCTCGCTCCTACAATGAGCAGTTCTTC.

The chain has TRBV7-8 and TRBJ1-5; a weak D match, TRBD1 (5 bases). The V gene lost 5 bases and the J gene lost 6 bases, with 17 bases spanning the gap. The CDR3 runs to 15 residues. Germline assignment: CDR1 SGHVS and CDR2 FQNEAQ. Here the CDR3 reads CASSPTLGAPQPQHF. CDR3 sequence (DNA): TGTGCCAGCAGCCCGACCCTTGGGGCACCTCAGCCCCAGCATTTT. Full variable domain (rest looked up from reference TRBV7-8 and TRBJ1-5): GAGVSQSPRYKVAKRGQDVALRCDPISGHVSLFWYQQALGQGPEFLTYFQNEAQLDKSGLPSDRFFAERPEGSVSTLKIQRTQQEDSAVYLCASSPTLGAPQPQHFGDGTRLSIL.

The gene calls are TRBV9 and TRBJ1-1; 9 bases fit TRBD1. This CDR3 has 16 amino acids. From germline, CDR1 is SGDLS and CDR2 YYNGEE. V shed 0 bases and J 0 bases; nucleotides not matched to a gene: 3. The CDR3 nucleotides are TGTGCCAGCAGCGTAGGGACAGGGGCGATGAACACTGAAGCTTTCTTT. Protein: CASSVGTGAMNTEAFF. Combining the CDR3 with reference TRBV9 and TRBJ1-1 gives the whole variable domain DSGVTQTPKHLITATGQRVTLRCSPRSGDLSVYWYQQSLDQGLQFLIQYYNGEERAKGNILERFSAQQFPDLHSELNLSSLELGDSALYFCASSVGTGAMNTEAFFGQGTRLTVV.

The CDR3 sequence is CASSLPSKEGNQPQHF. The CDR3 coding sequence is TGCGCCAGCAGTCTCCCTAGTAAGGAAGGCAATCAGCCCCAGCATTTT. V gene TRBV23-1 combines with J gene TRBJ1-5; no clear D gene. Being an ORF, TRBV23-1 has a function that is uncertain. Trimming shortened V by 4 bases and J by 2 bases, and 15 bases separated the two germline ends. CDR3 size: 16 residues.

The chain carries TRBV9 and TRBJ2-1; 11 bases line up with TRBD2. The V and J ends lost 2 bases and 5 bases, in that order; junction bases with no gene match: 6. CDR3 length equals 16 residues. From germline, CDR1 is SGDLS and CDR2 YYNGEE. This CDR3 is CASSVVAGGLNNEQFF. The CDR3 nucleotides read TGTGCCAGCAGCGTGGTAGCGGGGGGGCTAAACAATGAGCAGTTCTTC.

This sequence joins TRBV19 and TRBJ1-4; D gene ambiguous. The germline gives CDR1 LNHDA, CDR2 SQIVND (reference sequence). The CDR3 has 15 amino acids. Deletions cut 5 bases from V and 0 bases from J, with 10 bases between. As DNA, the CDR3 is TGTGCCAGTAGTGTCCTAACCTCAACTAATGAAAAACTGTTTTTT. Its protein product is CASSVLTSTNEKLFF.

The sample holds a few counts of this clone. The CDR3 DNA reads as TGTGCCATCAGTGAGTCCGGTCCAGGGAGGGGAAGCGTTGGCTACACCTTC. Amino acid sequence: CAISESGPGRGSVGYTF. The rearrangement links TRBV10-3 to TRBJ1-2; TRBD1 might be the D (5 bases). In germline, CDR1 is ENHRY, CDR2 SYGVKD. The V and J ends lost 0 bases and 7 bases respectively, with 21 bases between them. The CDR3 has 17 amino acids.

This clone was seen a single time. The gene calls are TRBV27 and TRBJ1-2, with 9 bases fitting TRBD1. The CDR3 sequence is 17 residues long. V lost 6 bases and J lost 1; bases outside the gene matches: 12. Germline values: CDR1 MNHEY, CDR2 SMNVEV (reference sequence). CDR3 in amino acids: CASRKTGGRGRNYGYTF. As DNA, the CDR3 is TGTGCCAGCAGGAAAACAGGGGGCCGCGGACGTAACTATGGCTACACCTTC.

This clone was seen just once. The CDR3 DNA reads TGCGCCAGCAGTCAATGGGTTGCGTCTCAGGCCGCTAACTATGGCTACACCTTC. It specifies CASSQWVASQAANYGYTF. V and J are TRBV23-1 and TRBJ1-2; D gene uncertain. TRBV23-1 carries the ORF label, with uncertain function. CDR3 length: 18 amino acids. The germline V and J ends were trimmed by 1 base and 0 bases, with 18 bases remaining between them.

This sequence joins TRBV24-1 and TRBJ2-7; 8 bases line up with TRBD1. CDR1 and CDR2 (germline): KGHDR, SFDVKD. The CDR3 runs 15 residues. The V segment lost 1 base and the J segment 2 bases; nucleotides outside the gene matches: 3. The CDR3 loop is CATSDFRTGTYEQYF. Written as DNA, the CDR3 is TGTGCCACCAGTGATTTTCGGACAGGGACCTACGAGCAGTACTTC.

The count of this clone is one. In DNA, the CDR3 is TGCGCCAGCCTCGATAGGGGACATCACTCTGGGACTGAAGCTTTCTTT. Its protein is CASLDRGHHSGTEAFF. The chain carries TRBV10-1 and TRBJ1-1; maybe TRBD1 (6 bases). Germline assignment: CDR1 WNHNN and CDR2 SYGVQD (reference sequence). Trimming took off 8 bases at V and 5 bases at J, with 24 bases between the two ends. The CDR3 has 16 residues.

J is TRBJ2-3 and V is TRBV29-1, with D unclear. This CDR3 region has 12 residues. CDR1 and CDR2 (germline): SQVTM, ANQGSEA. V lost 2 bases to trimming and J lost 2 bases, with 5 bases between them. CDR3 loop: CSVEQITDTQYF. The DNA for the CDR3 is TGCAGCGTTGAACAAATCACAGATACGCAGTATTTT.

This sequence joins TRBV7-2 and TRBJ2-3, with 7 bases aligning to TRBD1. With 8 bases clipped from V and 2 bases from J, the junction kept 4 bases outside the gene matches. The CDR3 runs 13 residues. CDR1 is SGHTA, CDR2 FQGNSA, per germline. CDR3 protein: CASRQGFTDTQYF. CDR3 in DNA: TGTGCCAGCCGACAGGGCTTCACAGATACGCAGTATTTT.

V gene TRBV13 combines with J gene TRBJ1-2, with 9 bases matching TRBD1. This CDR3 is 16 amino acids long. With V trimmed by 3 bases and J by 8 bases, 13 bases remained unmatched. The germline gives CDR1 PRHDT, CDR2 FYEKMQ (reference sequence). CDR3 sequence reads: CASSLVPGQGSGGYTF. The CDR3 DNA is TGTGCCAGCAGCTTGGTCCCGGGACAGGGTTCGGGCGGCTACACCTTC.

V is TRBV7-9 and J is TRBJ1-2; TRBD1 aligns across 8 bases. CDR1 and CDR2 from the germline V gene are SEHNR and FQNEAQ (reference sequence). The CDR3 sequence is 18 residues long. V lost 5 bases and J lost 0; bases outside the gene matches: 14. CDR3 protein: CASSPVTGVVSANYGYTF. CDR3 DNA: TGTGCCAGCAGCCCTGTGACAGGGGTTGTGAGCGCTAACTATGGCTACACCTTC. The full variable domain, with the rest looked up from reference TRBV7-9 and TRBJ1-2, is DTGVSQNPRHKITKRGQNVTFRCDPISEHNRLYWYRQTLGQGPEFLTYFQNEAQLEKSRLLSDRFSAERPKGSFSTLEIQRTEQGDSAMYLCASSPVTGVVSANYGYTFGSGTRLTVV.

This clone came up a few times. The chain carries TRBV2 and TRBJ2-4, with D perhaps TRBD2 (5 bases). V lost 3 bases and J lost 7, with 13 bases in between. Germline lookup yields CDR1 SNHLY and CDR2 FYNNEI. The CDR3 runs 14 residues. CDR3 region: CASSDVPGGNIQYF. The CDR3 region has the DNA TGTGCCAGCAGTGACGTTCCCGGCGGGAACATTCAGTACTTC.

This clone was detected once. The chain has TRBV6-5 and TRBJ1-1; tentatively, D is TRBD1 (6 bases). This CDR3 contains 12 residues. From germline, CDR1 is MNHEY and CDR2 SVGAGI. V gave up 5 bases and J gave up 8 bases, with 12 bases separating them. The CDR3 DNA sequence: TGTGCCAGCAGTCCCCGAACAGGGGAAGCTTTCTTT. Amino acid sequence: CASSPRTGEAFF.

The V gene is TRBV20-1, the J gene TRBJ1-4; no firm D call. Germline lookup yields CDR1 DFQATT and CDR2 SNEGSKA (reference sequence). The CDR3 totals 13 residues. Trimming cost V 3 bases and J 5 bases, with 10 bases left between them. The CDR3 reads CSASSGNNEKLFF. The CDR3 nucleotides are TGCAGTGCTAGTTCGGGGAACAATGAAAAACTGTTTTTT.